The 19 T cell receptor beta chains below come from one sample, sequenced in a study of beta chain features in type 1 diabetes. Study-level points and caveats: For Type 1 diabetes patients, all four CD4+ subsets carried TCRB CDR3s that were moderately but significantly shorter.

The antigens of these receptors remain unknown. TCRB transcripts that were expressed got sequenced, as all of the isolated RNA had been reverse transcribed. TCRdb keeps only in-frame clones here, not all; method: immunoSEQ multiplex PCR. The repertoire holds 600,000 to 700,000 clones, with 9.5% to 15% as singletons. Sequenced input: naive CD4+ T cells from blood. The receptors come from a man aged 30-40 years with type 1 diabetes.

V and J are TRBV28 and TRBJ1-2; D may be TRBD1 (6 bases). Germline V gives CDR1 MDHEN, CDR2 SYDVKM. The CDR3 extends over 13 amino acids. V gave up 6 bases and J gave up 7 bases, with 15 bases separating them. CDR3 bases: TGTGCCAGCAGGACACTTCGGACAGCTGGCTACACCTTC. This translates into CASRTLRTAGYTF.

The CDR3 reads CASSPSGAKETQYF. DNA of the CDR3: TGTGCCAGCAGCCCATCAGGGGCCAAAGAGACCCAGTACTTC. The genes are TRBV7-9 and TRBJ2-5, with D perhaps TRBD1 (6 bases). CDR1 and CDR2 (germline): SEHNR, FQNEAQ (reference sequence). This CDR3 is built from 14 residues. V lost 5 bases and J lost 3, with 13 bases in between.

This clone has only a few counts. The V call is TRBV27, the J call TRBJ2-7; D might be TRBD1 (5 bases). Trimming cost V 3 bases and J 3 bases, with 18 bases left between them. CDR3 length: 16 amino acids. CDR1 is MNHEY, CDR2 SMNVEV, per germline (reference sequence). The CDR3 sequence is CASSFAIEQGFYEQYF. The CDR3 coding sequence is TGTGCCAGCAGTTTCGCAATAGAGCAGGGTTTCTACGAGCAGTACTTC.

This chain uses TRBV4-3 with TRBJ1-2; maybe TRBD1 (6 bases). The CDR3 extends over 14 amino acids. Trimming cost V 5 bases and J 2 bases, with 12 bases left between them. Per germline, CDR1 LGHNA and CDR2 YSLEER. The CDR3 protein is CASSTGTGNYGYTF. CDR3 coding DNA: TGCGCCAGCAGCACAGGGACGGGAAACTATGGCTACACCTTC.

This clone was counted a few times. The gene calls are TRBV5-1 and TRBJ2-1, with 9 bases matching TRBD1. This CDR3 is 13 amino acids long. Per germline, CDR1 SGHRS and CDR2 YFSETQ. The trim removed 7 bases at V and 9 bases at J, leaving 8 bases unmatched. CDR3 nucleotide sequence: TGCGCCAGCGGAGGACAGGGGCAGGGTGAGCAGTTCTTC. It specifies CASGGQGQGEQFF.

J is TRBJ2-5 and V is TRBV7-2, with 9 positions matching TRBD2. Germline CDR1 is SGHTA and CDR2 is FQGNSA. Germline trimming cut 5 bases from V and 3 bases from J; bases unmatched to any gene: 10. The CDR3 sequence is 16 residues long. In DNA form, the CDR3 reads TGTGCCAGCAGCCCTAGGGCTAGCGGGGTGAAAGAGACCCAGTACTTC. It codes for CASSPRASGVKETQYF.

The chain has TRBV6-5 and TRBJ2-7; TRBD1 is a possible D gene (5 bases). Deletions cut 5 bases from V and 10 bases from J, with 18 bases between. This CDR3 has 13 residues. Per germline, CDR1 MNHEY and CDR2 SVGAGI. The CDR3 DNA is TGTGCCAGCAGTGAAGTGCGAGGCACAGGACAGTACTTC. Its translation: CASSEVRGTGQYF.

This clone came up a few times. The rearrangement links TRBV30 to TRBJ1-4, with 8 bases matching TRBD1. Per the germline V gene, CDR1 is GTSNPN and CDR2 is SVGIG (reference sequence). The CDR3 has 14 amino acids. V lost 0 bases, J lost 8 bases, and 5 bases stayed unmatched. This chain's CDR3 is CAWSVQGEGEKLFF. As DNA, the CDR3 is TGTGCCTGGAGTGTACAGGGGGAAGGGGAAAAACTGTTTTTT. Supplemented by reference TRBV30 and TRBJ1-4, the full variable domain reads SQTIHQWPATLVQPVGSPLSLECTVEGTSNPNLYWYRQAAGRGLQLLFYSVGIGQISSEVPQNLSASRPQDRQFILSSKKLLLSDSGFYLCAWSVQGEGEKLFFGSGTQLSVL.

The CDR3 DNA is TGTGCCTGGAGTCCCTTGACAGGGGGTAATTCACCCCTCCACTTT. Its protein is CAWSPLTGGNSPLHF. The V call is TRBV30, the J call TRBJ1-6; 9 bases align to TRBD1. The CDR3 length is 15 residues. Germline V lookup: CDR1 GTSNPN, CDR2 SVGIG (reference sequence). Trimming took 2 bases from V and 6 from J; bases not matched to a gene: 5.

In this sample, this clone turned up a few times. The chain carries TRBV10-3 and TRBJ2-5; D is ambiguous. From germline, CDR1 is ENHRY and CDR2 SYGVKD. The CDR3 contains 13 residues. Trimming took off 11 bases at V and 1 base at J, with 14 bases between the two ends. The CDR3 is CAVRTQPQETQYF. CDR3 bases: TGTGCCGTCCGGACGCAGCCCCAAGAGACCCAGTACTTC.

This clone was seen a handful of times. The chain joins TRBV27 to TRBJ2-7; TRBD1 might be the D (6 bases). The V end lost 5 bases, the J end lost 3 bases, and 11 bases lay between the germline ends. The CDR3 extends over 13 amino acids. Germline V gene lookup returns CDR1 MNHEY and CDR2 SMNVEV (reference sequence). The CDR3 DNA is TGTGCCAGCAGTCCCCAGGACAGCTACGAGCAGTACTTC. Its translation: CASSPQDSYEQYF.

The chain recombines TRBV29-1 with TRBJ1-2, with D unresolved. CDR3 length equals 14 residues. The V gene lost 3 bases and the J gene lost 0 bases, with 11 bases spanning the gap. Germline V CDR1 and CDR2: SQVTM, ANQGSEA. As DNA, the CDR3 is TGCAGCGTTGATGCGACGGTTCCTAACTATGGCTACACCTTC. This encodes CSVDATVPNYGYTF.

This sequence joins TRBV7-2 and TRBJ2-3; D call uncertain. Germline CDR1 and CDR2: SGHTA and FQGNSA. The CDR3 sequence is 13 residues long. V was cut by 5 bases and J by 0 bases, with 6 bases left in between. DNA of the CDR3: TGTGCCAGCAGCAGAACTAGCACAGATACGCAGTATTTT. As protein: CASSRTSTDTQYF.

This chain joins TRBV11-2 and TRBJ2-1; perhaps TRBD1 as D (6 bases). Germline CDR1 is SGHAT and CDR2 is FQNNGV. This CDR3 is built from 15 residues. V was pared by 8 bases and J by 1 base, with 15 bases between. The CDR3 region is CASGGAGGSYNEQFF. CDR3 in DNA: TGTGCCAGCGGGGGCGCGGGCGGGTCCTACAATGAGCAGTTCTTC.

The genes are TRBV18 and TRBJ2-2; D is unresolved. The CDR3 runs to 16 residues. Germline V lookup: CDR1 KGHSH, CDR2 LQKENI. Trimming took off 3 bases at V and 0 bases at J, with 11 bases between the two ends. The CDR3 is CASSPAAPPNTGELFF. CDR3 nucleotide sequence: TGTGCCAGCTCACCCGCAGCGCCTCCGAACACCGGGGAGCTGTTTTTT.

This clone turned up a few times. The genes are TRBV4-1 and TRBJ1-4, with D uncertain. From germline, CDR1 is MGHRA and CDR2 YSYEKL. The CDR3 sequence is 13 residues long. The germline V and J ends were trimmed by 1 base and 10 bases, with 10 bases remaining between them. CDR3 sequence: CASSQVWGGKLFF. CDR3 sequence (DNA): TGCGCCAGCAGCCAAGTTTGGGGTGGAAAACTGTTTTTT.

This clone appeared a few times. This chain joins TRBV2 and TRBJ2-7; D not resolved. The CDR3 has 13 amino acids. Germline V CDR1 and CDR2: SNHLY, FYNNEI. Trimming stripped 2 bases from V and 3 bases from J, with 8 bases between. The CDR3 bases are TGTGCCAGCAGTGAATTTAGGAACTACGAGCAGTACTTC. Translated: CASSEFRNYEQYF.

The V call is TRBV5-1, the J call TRBJ2-7, with TRBD1 matching 7 bases. The germline V gene has CDR1 SGHRS and CDR2 YFSETQ. Trimming took 0 bases from V and 3 from J; bases not matched to a gene: 3. The CDR3 is 14 amino acids. The CDR3 DNA sequence: TGCGCCAGCAGCTTGGAGACAGGGCACTACGAGCAGTACTTC. This codes for CASSLETGHYEQYF.

The chain employs TRBV30 and TRBJ1-4; TRBD1 aligns across 8 bases. V gave up 2 bases and J gave up 7 bases; unmatched junction bases: 12. The CDR3 loop spans 16 amino acids. The germline V gene encodes CDR1 GTSNPN and CDR2 SVGIG (reference sequence). CDR3 residues: CAWSIGGPGGSEKLFF. The CDR3 DNA follows: TGTGCCTGGAGTATAGGGGGTCCAGGGGGCTCTGAAAAACTGTTTTTT.